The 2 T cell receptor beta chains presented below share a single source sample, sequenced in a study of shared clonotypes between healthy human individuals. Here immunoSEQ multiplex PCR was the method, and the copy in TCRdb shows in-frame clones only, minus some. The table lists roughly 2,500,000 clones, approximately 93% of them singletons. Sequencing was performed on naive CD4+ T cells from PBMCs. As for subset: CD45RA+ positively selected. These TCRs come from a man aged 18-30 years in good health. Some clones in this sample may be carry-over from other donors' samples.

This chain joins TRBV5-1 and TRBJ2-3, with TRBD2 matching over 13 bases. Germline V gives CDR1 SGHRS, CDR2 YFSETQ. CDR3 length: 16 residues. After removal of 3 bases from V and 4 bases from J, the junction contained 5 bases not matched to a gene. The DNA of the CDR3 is TGCGCCAGCAGCTACCGACTAGCGGGAGGTGCAGATACGCAGTATTTT. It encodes CASSYRLAGGADTQYF.

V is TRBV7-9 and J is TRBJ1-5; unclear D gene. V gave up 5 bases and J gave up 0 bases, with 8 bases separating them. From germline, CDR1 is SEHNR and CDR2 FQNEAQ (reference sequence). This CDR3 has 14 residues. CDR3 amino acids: CASSQLGSNQPQHF. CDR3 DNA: TGTGCCAGCAGCCAATTAGGTAGCAATCAGCCCCAGCATTTT.